This record concerns one T cell receptor beta chain sequence. This clonotype came up a few times. The clone's antigen remains unknown. Base qualities are not recorded, but no much larger clone differs from it by a single base. This sample stems from a study of T cell repertoires in cytomegalovirus infection (dated by TCRdb to between 2018 and 2021). Describing the broader study: Recently identified HLA-C-restricted CMV epitopes, whose presentation resists viral immunomodulation, were targeted by peptide stimulations together with well-studied HLA-B-restricted epitopes. The HLA type of each donor mattered for the analysis, because public TCR beta signatures pointed to carriage of CMV infection along with the matching HLA type. The study at large found these results: In both this cohort and an independent roughly 330-donor cohort, the cumulative frequency of public TCR beta family members distinguished carriers of CMV infection plus the relevant HLA type. In the ex vivo response, HLA-C-restricted CMV-specific TCR beta clonotypes were dominant, and in two of eight donors the single most frequent clonotype came from this HLA-C-restricted group.

TCRdb records Illumina HiSeq 1500 as the sequencer. The public reads were reanalyzed by TCRdb: fastp trimming at Q25, MiXCR alignment, in-frame beta chains only. A single entry per CDR3 protein holds the most common genes and DNA from its merged rows. The sample profile shows hundreds of thousands of distinct CDR3 sequences; roughly 33% of them were found once. Together, the top ten hold about 20% of the sample. Per the publication, the treatment or condition label means: in vitro stimulation with specific CMV peptide epitopes to enrich CMV-specific T cells. Reading the germline V gene gives CDR1 MDHEN and CDR2 SYDVKM. Trimmed from V: 8 bases; trimmed from J: 4 bases; junction bases lacking a gene match: 9. Its CDR3 holds 14 amino acids, cysteine through phenylalanine. Only the CDR3 DNA is retained, 42 bases long and in frame from the first base.

The sequencing used cultured PBMCs, collected from culture after CMV antigen stimulation. The TCR originated in a human donor in good health (CMV status not recorded). Some clones in this sample may be carry-over from other donors' samples. This chain is built from TRBV28 and TRBJ1-1, and 8 junctional nucleotides match TRBD1. The CDR3 sequence is CASGTQGATTEAFF. At the DNA level, the sequence is TGTGCCAGCGGGACCCAGGGGGCGACCACTGAAGCTTTCTTT.